This T cell receptor (beta chain) was observed in a study of vaccination effects on CD4 cells after COVID-19. Data came from immunoSEQ multiplex PCR; TCRdb stores just in-frame clones and leaves some out. The repertoire has about 33,000 clones, 82% of them found once; the top ten carry roughly 1.6%. This CDR3 is 11 amino acids long. Germline V gene sequence: CDR1 LNHDA, CDR2 SQIVND (reference sequence). V was cut by 7 bases and J by 3 bases, with 6 bases left in between. Comments on this clone: Its cognate antigen is unknown.

Sequencing was preceded by expansion of antigen-specific CD4+ T cells with viral peptide pools in the ViraFEST assay. It was after 10 days of culture that CD4+ T cells were isolated. Everyone in the study got two shots of either the BNT162b2 or mRNA-1273 vaccine. Specimen: CD4+ T cells from PBMCs cultured with HCoV-NL63 spike peptides, collected after COVID-19 vaccination. The genes are TRBV19 and TRBJ1-1; D call uncertain. The clonotype was recovered from a human donor who received a COVID-19 vaccine. Some clones in this sample may be carry-over from other donors' samples. The chain's CDR3 is CASTGDTEAFF. CDR3 nucleotides: TGTGCCAGTACCGGGGACACTGAAGCTTTCTTT.